This T cell receptor (beta chain) was retrieved from a study of T-cell memory formation after mild COVID-19. Across the study: Largely, the TCR clusters proved donor specific. Study-level points and caveats: Later expanders leaned CD4+, whereas clones that contracted between day 15 and 85 were balanced CD4/CD8. CD4+ contracting clones were mainly CM and EM; CD8+ ones, EMRA.

TCRdb re-analysed the 5' RACE reads in MiXCR, keeping a single row per CDR3 protein. Of tens of thousands of distinct CDR3 sequences in the sample, roughly 7.5% are singletons; the top ten hold approximately 28%. The CDR3 spans 13 residues. Trimming at V came to 5 bases and at J to 5 bases, leaving 3 bases not matched to a gene. The germline gives CDR1 SGHTA, CDR2 FQGNSA. This clonotype was recorded many times. The antigen remains unidentified. The sequence came from a man between 18 and 29 years old who had mild COVID-19 (a few samples of this study predate the infection). Cell type and time point are not known. J is TRBJ1-5 and V is TRBV7-2, with TRBD1 matching 7 bases. Sequencing input: PBMCs or a T cell subset sorted from them (not recorded which). In DNA form, the CDR3 reads TGTGCCAGCAGCATCAGGGGGGATCAGCCCCAGCATTTT. It yields the protein CASSIRGDQPQHF.